Here is one T cell receptor beta chain with its context. The antigen this receptor binds is unknown. Per-nucleotide qualities are absent, and no much larger clonotype sits a single base away. The treatment or condition label, read with the paper, signifies: randomized to nivolumab then ipilimumab (arm A) or the reverse (arm B). None of the patients in the trial had previously been given DNA-damaging chemotherapy. Samples were obtained from patients with melanoma enrolled in CheckMate 064, a randomized, open-label phase II trial of sequential checkpoint blockade. Tumor TCR sequencing used genomic DNA from formalin-fixed paraffin-embedded (FFPE) tissue samples. These data come from a study of sequential checkpoint blockade in melanoma (dated by TCRdb to about 2019). Describing the broader study: Patients were assigned by 1:1 randomization to either first-line nivolumab followed by ipilimumab (arm A) or ipilimumab followed by nivolumab (arm B). Maintenance nivolumab came after each of the two trial sequences. DNA from 91 pretreatment melanoma tumor samples underwent TCRbeta immunosequencing. Roughly 23 patients had matched tumor biopsies taken before treatment and at week 13, after single-agent nivolumab (arm A) or ipilimumab (arm B). In about 80% of the matched pre- and post-treatment tumor biopsy pairs, both biopsies came from the same lesion. Paper-wide results and their limitations: Within-arm analyses of tumor T-cell fraction were constrained by small sample sizes and reduced statistical power. Clinical benefit was about 30 times more likely to be achieved by patients whose tumor T-cell fraction and clonality increased by week 13. Among patients in the nivolumab-first arm (arm A), tumor TIL clonality before treatment was associated with response (P = .04). The response-prediction model combining TCR metrics and mutation burden needs validation in larger, independent patient cohorts. PD-L1 staining and CD8+ T-cell counts correlated with tumor T-cell fraction and clonality, whereas mutational load did not.

TCRbeta CDR3 regions were immunosequenced from genomic DNA with the immunoSEQ Assay. Before high-throughput sequencing, genomic DNA was amplified using bias-controlled multiplex PCR. In the paper's pipeline: To quantify the absolute abundance of each unique TCRbeta CDR3 region, the sequences were collapsed and filtered. Clonality, defined as 1 minus Pielou's evenness, was calculated using productive rearrangements only. To compute tumor T-cell fraction, TCRbeta template counts were normalized to usable DNA, with usable DNA estimated from several housekeeping genes. A previously published method was used to identify clones whose frequencies were significantly greater in on-treatment samples than in baseline samples. Drawn from immuneACCESS, this table holds only the in-frame rearrangements with V and J called that TCRdb kept. Clones are partly lost; checked studies trace under half to an unresolved V gene and leave the rest unexplained. D and trimming come from the DNA, and the V and J calls and clone size come from that table. The table for this sample lists under 2,500 clones; approximately 35% of them were counted only once. The ten biggest clones cover about 13% of the sample.

There are 13 amino acids in the CDR3, from cysteine to phenylalanine inclusive. Just the 39-base CDR3 DNA is kept, in frame starting at base 1. V loses 7 bases, J loses 10 bases, and the germline ends lie 17 bases apart. CDR1 and CDR2 are read off the germline V gene as MNHGY and SAAAGT. The sequenced sample was tumor tissue (inferred from file names), obtained from a patient given nivolumab and ipilimumab in sequence. The sequence was collected from a human donor with melanoma. Here the chain combines TRBV6-8 and TRBJ1-5, and perhaps TRBD1 as D gene, on 6 matching bases. This receptor has the CDR3 CASTAQGRGPQHF. The nucleotide sequence is given as TGTGCCAGCACCGCCCAGGGGAGAGGACCCCAGCATTTT.